The 23 T cell receptor beta chains listed next were all sequenced from one sample in a study of T-cell reconstitution after alpha-beta-depleted transplantation in children. Unique molecular identifiers were built into the TCRbeta library. TCRdb called the PCR reads again in MiXCR, with one record for every CDR3 protein. Counted here are hundreds of thousands of distinct CDR3 sequences, around a sixth occurring once; the ten biggest clones make up 1.1%. Sequencing used PBMCs from the stem cell graft donor, obtained from the stem cell graft. These receptors originate from a human donor who donated a stem cell graft to a child with acute myeloid leukemia.

This clonotype was counted many times. This chain uses TRBV20-1 with TRBJ2-7, with no clear D. CDR3 size: 16 residues. V lost 3 bases and J 0 bases, leaving 18 bases between the germline ends. CDR1 and CDR2 (germline): DFQATT, SNEGSKA (reference sequence). The CDR3 sequence: CSARGPSSRYSYEQYF. The CDR3 nucleotides read TGCAGTGCTAGGGGTCCCAGCAGTAGATACTCCTACGAGCAGTACTTC.

The CDR3 is CSAEPGMLHSKNIQYF. For the CDR3, the DNA is TGCAGTGCGGAGCCCGGGATGTTACATTCCAAAAACATTCAGTACTTC. This rearrangement joins TRBV20-1 to TRBJ2-4, with D possibly being TRBD2 (5 bases). Trimming removed 6 bases at V and 2 bases at J, with 20 bases between. Germline V gives CDR1 DFQATT, CDR2 SNEGSKA (reference sequence). This CDR3 is built from 16 residues.

The chain joins TRBV7-2 to TRBJ2-1; D is perhaps TRBD2 (7 bases). The CDR3 sequence is 15 residues long. V lost 5 bases to trimming and J lost 5 bases, with 16 bases between them. In germline, CDR1 is SGHTA, CDR2 FQGNSA. Here the CDR3 DNA reads TGTGCCAGCAGCCCTAGGGGGGGGGCCGACAATGAGCAGTTCTTC. This gives the protein CASSPRGGADNEQFF.

This clonotype was counted between two and nine times. The chain combines TRBV7-2 with TRBJ1-1; TRBD1 might be the D (5 bases). The CDR3 is made up of 14 amino acids. The germline V gene has CDR1 SGHTA and CDR2 FQGNSA. Trimming cost V 6 bases and J 0 bases, with 11 bases left between them. Here the CDR3 DNA reads TGTGCCAGCAGACCTGGGACGGTGAACACTGAAGCTTTCTTT. It is translated as CASRPGTVNTEAFF.

This clonotype was seen ten or more times. This chain joins TRBV20-1 and TRBJ2-1, with 9 bases that match TRBD1. From germline, CDR1 is DFQATT and CDR2 SNEGSKA (reference sequence). This CDR3 spans 14 amino acids. V was clipped by 3 bases and J by 7 bases; unmatched bases: 7. CDR3 amino acids: CSARLGQGNNEQFF. For the CDR3, the DNA is TGCAGTGCTAGGTTGGGACAGGGCAATAATGAGCAGTTCTTC.

This clonotype was observed at least ten times. This sequence joins TRBV20-1 and TRBJ2-7; D is unclear. CDR3 size: 16 residues. Germline V gene lookup returns CDR1 DFQATT and CDR2 SNEGSKA (reference sequence). Trimming cost V 0 bases and J 0 bases, with 15 bases left between them. The CDR3 reads CSARDVVAADSYEQYF. Written as DNA, the CDR3 is TGCAGTGCTAGAGATGTCGTGGCCGCCGACTCCTACGAGCAGTACTTC.

In DNA, the CDR3 is TGTGCCAGCAGTCTGACTAGCCGGGGCACAGATACGCAGTATTTT. It yields the protein CASSLTSRGTDTQYF. The V and J genes are TRBV6-1 and TRBJ2-3; 7 positions agree with TRBD2. Germline V gene sequence: CDR1 MNHNS, CDR2 SASEGT. The junction had 6 bases not matched to a gene; V was cut back by 5 bases and J by 1 base. The CDR3 length is 15 residues.

This clonotype came up a few times. The V call is TRBV4-3, the J call TRBJ1-2; 7 bases align to TRBD1. Germline V gene lookup returns CDR1 LGHNA and CDR2 YSLEER. J was trimmed by 3 bases and V by 0 bases; bases with no gene match: 4. The CDR3 consists of 15 residues. The chain's CDR3 is CASSQDRQGDYGYTF. As DNA, the CDR3 is TGCGCCAGCAGCCAAGATCGTCAGGGGGACTATGGCTACACCTTC.

This clonotype was recorded many times. The rearrangement links TRBV6-5 to TRBJ2-2; the D call may be TRBD1 or TRBD2 (5 bases each). V dropped 2 bases and J dropped 5 bases, with 15 bases sitting between them. CDR3 length: 16 residues. The germline CDR1 and CDR2 sequences are MNHEY and SVGAGI. CDR3 sequence: CASSYLNRRGTGELFF. The CDR3 DNA is TGTGCCAGCAGTTACCTTAACAGGAGAGGGACCGGGGAGCTGTTTTTT.

This clonotype was counted many times. As DNA, the CDR3 is TGTGCCAGCAGTGGCTCAGACTCGGGGACAGGCACAGATACGCAGTATTTT. Protein sequence: CASSGSDSGTGTDTQYF. The chain joins TRBV6-4 to TRBJ2-3; 7 bases are shared with TRBD1. The CDR3 contains 17 residues. Germline lookup yields CDR1 MRHNA and CDR2 SNTAGT. Losses at the gene ends were 4 bases for V and 1 base for J; bases not matched to a gene: 11.

This clonotype was found many times. V gene TRBV5-6 combines with J gene TRBJ1-2; no definite D call. The CDR3 is made up of 13 amino acids. Trimming shortened V by 5 bases and J by 3 bases, and 11 bases separated the two germline ends. Per the germline V gene, CDR1 is SGHDT and CDR2 is YYEEEE. CDR3 loop: CASRVGSYYGYTF. CDR3 nucleotides: TGTGCCAGCAGGGTGGGGAGCTACTATGGCTACACCTTC.

This clonotype appeared many times. This rearrangement joins TRBV28 to TRBJ2-7; D is uncertain. V lost 3 bases, J lost 3 bases, and 6 bases lay in between. There are 12 residues in the CDR3. Germline V gene data show CDR1 as MDHEN and CDR2 as SYDVKM. The CDR3 bases are TGTGCCAGCAGTTTGAAGAGCTACGAGCAGTACTTC. It translates to CASSLKSYEQYF. Combining the CDR3 with reference TRBV28 and TRBJ2-7 gives the whole variable domain DVKVTQSSRYLVKRTGEKVFLECVQDMDHENMFWYRQDPGLGLRLIYFSYDVKMKEKGDIPEGYSVSREKKERFSLILESASTNQTSMYLCASSLKSYEQYFGPGTRLTVT.

Many counts were recorded for this clonotype. The rearrangement joins TRBV7-3 to TRBJ1-6; D perhaps matches TRBD1 (6 bases). V was shortened by 2 bases and J by 9 bases, with 11 bases between the two germline ends. There are 14 residues in the CDR3. CDR1 SGHTA and CDR2 FQGTGA come from the germline V gene. The DNA for the CDR3 is TGTGCCAGCAGCTTACTCGGGGGCTCTTCACCCCTCCACTTT. Protein: CASSLLGGSSPLHF.

There are many counts of this clonotype. The chain combines TRBV13 with TRBJ1-4; no firm D call. The V end lost 5 bases, the J end lost 0 bases, and 10 bases lay between the germline ends. The length of the CDR3 is 15 residues. Germline CDR1 PRHDT, CDR2 FYEKMQ (reference sequence). This chain's CDR3 is CASSPRRATNEKLFF. CDR3 coding DNA: TGTGCCAGCAGCCCCCGCCGGGCAACTAATGAAAAACTGTTTTTT.

The rearrangement uses TRBV7-9 and TRBJ2-1; the D gene could be TRBD1 or TRBD2 (5 bases each). Trimming stripped 5 bases from V and 5 bases from J, with 16 bases between. Germline values: CDR1 SEHNR, CDR2 FQNEAQ (reference sequence). The CDR3 has 15 residues. CDR3 nucleotide sequence: TGTGCCAGCAGCCCAGTAGGGTGGGGGAACAATGAGCAGTTCTTC. It specifies CASSPVGWGNNEQFF.

This clonotype was picked up a small number of times. The rearrangement joins TRBV4-2 to TRBJ2-3; 10 bases align to TRBD1. Germline V lookup: CDR1 LGHNA, CDR2 YNFKEQ. This CDR3 contains 20 residues. The ends lost 0 bases at V and 2 bases at J; junction bases unmatched: 14. The CDR3 is CASSQDRGQGLGFTTDTQYF. CDR3 sequence (DNA): TGTGCCAGCAGCCAAGATAGGGGACAGGGGTTAGGTTTTACCACAGATACGCAGTATTTT.

This chain links TRBV7-9 with TRBJ1-4; D is perhaps TRBD1 (6 bases). Per the germline V gene, CDR1 is SEHNR and CDR2 is FQNEAQ (reference sequence). This CDR3 has 17 residues. V lost 4 bases and J 10 bases, leaving 25 bases between the germline ends. CDR3: CASSSVGGRNEGRKLFF. CDR3 sequence (DNA): TGTGCCAGCAGCTCAGTCGGGGGGCGTAATGAGGGGCGAAAACTGTTTTTT. The full variable domain, its missing parts supplied by reference TRBV7-9 and TRBJ1-4, is DTGVSQNPRHKITKRGQNVTFRCDPISEHNRLYWYRQTLGQGPEFLTYFQNEAQLEKSRLLSDRFSAERPKGSFSTLEIQRTEQGDSAMYLCASSSVGGRNEGRKLFFGSGTQLSVL.

With respect to this clonotype: A read error may be the cause here, since a much bigger clone is one base away. This chain connects TRBV4-2 to TRBJ2-2; D is perhaps TRBD1 (5 bases). The CDR3 extends over 12 amino acids. V was trimmed by 11 bases and J by 6 bases, leaving 13 bases between them. Germline lookup yields CDR1 LGHNA and CDR2 YNFKEQ. CDR3: CAGADSPGELFF. CDR3 bases: TGTGCCGGCGCCGACAGTCCCGGGGAGCTGTTTTTT.

This clonotype was found many times. CDR3 DNA: TGCGCCAGCAGCTTGACTGGGCTCAAGGACGAGCAGTACGTC. Translated: CASSLTGLKDEQYV. V is TRBV5-1 and J is TRBJ2-7; no definite D call. From germline, CDR1 is SGHRS and CDR2 YFSETQ. The CDR3 consists of 14 residues. V was pared by 1 base and J by 5 bases, with 13 bases between.

The CDR3 reads CASSPRMNTEAFF. In nucleotides, the CDR3 is TGCGCCAGCAGTCCAAGAATGAACACTGAAGCTTTCTTT. The chain carries TRBV10-1 and TRBJ1-1; D unresolved. The V gene lost 5 bases and the J gene lost 0 bases, with 7 bases spanning the gap. Germline lookup yields CDR1 WNHNN and CDR2 SYGVQD (reference sequence). CDR3 length equals 13 residues.

The chain combines TRBV5-1 with TRBJ2-7, with D perhaps TRBD1 (6 bases). Germline loops: CDR1 SGHRS, CDR2 YFSETQ. Trimming stripped 4 bases from V and 1 base from J, with 12 bases between. This CDR3 spans 14 amino acids. Written as DNA, the CDR3 is TGCGCCAGCAGCCGACGGACAGTTTCCTACGAGCAGTACTTC. It specifies CASSRRTVSYEQYF.

This clonotype showed up just a few times. The CDR3 nucleotides read TGTGCCAGCAGCTTAGACCGCCTCTCCTACGAGCAGTACTTC. Encoded protein: CASSLDRLSYEQYF. J is TRBJ2-7 and V is TRBV7-7; no clear D. CDR1 is SSHAT and CDR2 is FNYEAQ in the germline V gene (reference sequence). Trimming removed 1 base at V and 0 bases at J, with 7 bases between. The length of the CDR3 is 14 residues.

The CDR3 sequence is CASSSDRAKLSEQFF. The CDR3 nucleotides read TGTGCCAGCTCGTCGGACAGGGCGAAGTTGAGTGAGCAGTTCTTC. V gene TRBV18 combines with J gene TRBJ2-1; 8 bases align to TRBD1. This CDR3 comprises 15 residues. V was pared by 6 bases and J by 9 bases, with 13 bases of the junction left unmatched. The germline CDR1 and CDR2 sequences are KGHSH and LQKENI.